The 8 T cell receptor beta chains listed next were all sequenced from one sample in a study of a mutant IDH1 vaccine in newly diagnosed glioma. No antigen is known for these receptors. The repertoire was sequenced with immunoSEQ multiplex PCR; TCRdb's copy has only in-frame clones and lacks some. The data show about 65,000 clones, 85% seen once. Time point meaning: week 23, last vaccination. Vaccination used 300 ug of mutant IDH1 20-mer peptide per dose, with topical imiquimod. The source was PBMCs, collected from a glioma patient whose treatment included an IDH1 peptide vaccine. Receptor source: a man aged 30 to 39 with glioma.

V and J are TRBV6-6 and TRBJ1-1; 12 positions agree with TRBD1. This CDR3 contains 15 residues. Germline CDR1 and CDR2: MNHNY and SVGAGI (reference sequence). V gave up 5 bases and J gave up 4 bases; unmatched junction bases: 5. The CDR3, as DNA: TGTGCCAGCAGTCTCGGGACAGGGGGCGGCACTGAAGCTTTCTTT. It specifies CASSLGTGGGTEAFF.

The V gene is TRBV27, the J gene TRBJ1-1; D possibly corresponds to TRBD1 (5 bases). CDR1 and CDR2 (germline): MNHEY, SMNVEV (reference sequence). With 3 bases removed from V and 4 bases from J, the gap between germline ends came to 12 bases. The CDR3 has 14 residues. CDR3 nucleotides: TGTGCCAGCAGTTTGGGTTTCGGGGCCACTGAAGCTTTCTTT. It encodes CASSLGFGATEAFF.

This clone was observed once. The chain links TRBV2 to TRBJ2-7; 8 nucleotides line up with TRBD1. The CDR3 runs to 13 residues. Germline CDR1 reads SNHLY; CDR2 reads FYNNEI. With V trimmed by 5 bases and J by 5 bases, 5 bases remained unmatched. The CDR3 nucleotides read TGTGCCAGCAGTCTTCAGGGGGCCCACGAGCAGTACTTC. Translation gives CASSLQGAHEQYF. Full variable domain (outside the CDR3, taken from reference TRBV2 and TRBJ2-7): EPEVTQTPSHQVTQMGQEVILRCVPISNHLYFYWYRQILGQKVEFLVSFYNNEISEKSEIFDDQFSVERPDGSNFTLKIRSTKLEDSAMYFCASSLQGAHEQYFGPGTRLTVT.

The rearrangement links TRBV5-5 to TRBJ1-1, with 9 bases matching TRBD1. The V segment lost 3 bases and the J segment 2 bases; nucleotides outside the gene matches: 5. The CDR3 has 15 amino acids. Germline CDR1 SGHKS, CDR2 YYEKEE (reference sequence). The CDR3 is CASSYYRGLNTEAFF. CDR3 DNA sequence: TGTGCCAGCAGCTATTACAGGGGGCTTAACACTGAAGCTTTCTTT.

On this clone itself: Other nucleotide sequences from this sample produce the same CDR3. CDR3 in amino acids: CASSSRRSGGLGETQYF. The CDR3, as DNA: TGTGCCAGCAGCTCCCGGAGGAGCGGGGGGCTCGGAGAGACCCAGTACTTC. The chain couples TRBV7-9 to TRBJ2-5, with 9 bases that match TRBD2. The germline V gene encodes CDR1 SEHNR and CDR2 FQNEAQ (reference sequence). The V and J ends lost 4 bases and 4 bases, in that order; junction bases with no gene match: 13. The length of the CDR3 is 17 residues.

CDR3 loop: CASSTRTSGAHYEQYF. In nucleotides, the CDR3 is TGCGCCAGCAGCACGAGGACTAGCGGGGCCCACTACGAGCAGTACTTC. The chain is built from TRBV5-1 and TRBJ2-7; 12 bases align to TRBD2. The CDR3 is made up of 16 amino acids. Germline V gene data show CDR1 as SGHRS and CDR2 as YFSETQ. Trimming removed 4 bases from V and 3 bases from J; junction bases left unmatched: 8.

The chain recombines TRBV25-1 with TRBJ1-1, with D unresolved. Germline V lookup: CDR1 MGHDK, CDR2 SYGVNS. V was pared by 3 bases and J by 8 bases, with 7 bases between. The CDR3 sequence is 11 residues long. CDR3 residues: CASSDWQEAFF. DNA of the CDR3: TGTGCCAGCAGTGACTGGCAAGAAGCTTTCTTT.

The rearrangement links TRBV28 to TRBJ1-4, with 7 bases lining up with TRBD1. CDR1 is MDHEN and CDR2 is SYDVKM in the germline V gene. V was clipped by 6 bases and J by 8 bases; unmatched bases: 9. This CDR3 comprises 14 residues. CDR3 DNA sequence: TGTGCCAGCAGGGGACAGTTAAATGGGGAAAAACTGTTTTTT. Its translation: CASRGQLNGEKLFF. Full variable domain (rest looked up from reference TRBV28 and TRBJ1-4): DVKVTQSSRYLVKRTGEKVFLECVQDMDHENMFWYRQDPGLGLRLIYFSYDVKMKEKGDIPEGYSVSREKKERFSLILESASTNQTSMYLCASRGQLNGEKLFFGSGTQLSVL.